This TCR beta chain was obtained from a study of T cells in localized non-small cell lung cancer. The repertoire was sequenced with immunoSEQ multiplex PCR; TCRdb's copy has only in-frame clones and lacks some. The sample gives 65,000 to 80,000 clones, approximately 84% of which show up once; under 1.5% is in the top ten. Comments on this clone: As yet, its antigen is unknown.

The study's findings and limits: Greater T cell density in blood accompanied longer overall survival.

Unmatched junction bases numbered 4, after V lost 5 bases and J lost 5 bases. This CDR3 region has 15 residues. Germline CDR1 KGHSH, CDR2 LQKENI. The clonotype comes from a female donor of 60 years or more with stage I lung adenocarcinoma. Sequencing was performed on peripheral blood, taken before any cancer treatment. The chain employs TRBV18 and TRBJ2-5; TRBD2 aligns across 14 bases. The CDR3 loop reads CASSSGTSGSETQYF. Written as DNA, the CDR3 is TGTGCCAGCTCATCCGGGACTAGCGGGAGCGAGACCCAGTACTTC.